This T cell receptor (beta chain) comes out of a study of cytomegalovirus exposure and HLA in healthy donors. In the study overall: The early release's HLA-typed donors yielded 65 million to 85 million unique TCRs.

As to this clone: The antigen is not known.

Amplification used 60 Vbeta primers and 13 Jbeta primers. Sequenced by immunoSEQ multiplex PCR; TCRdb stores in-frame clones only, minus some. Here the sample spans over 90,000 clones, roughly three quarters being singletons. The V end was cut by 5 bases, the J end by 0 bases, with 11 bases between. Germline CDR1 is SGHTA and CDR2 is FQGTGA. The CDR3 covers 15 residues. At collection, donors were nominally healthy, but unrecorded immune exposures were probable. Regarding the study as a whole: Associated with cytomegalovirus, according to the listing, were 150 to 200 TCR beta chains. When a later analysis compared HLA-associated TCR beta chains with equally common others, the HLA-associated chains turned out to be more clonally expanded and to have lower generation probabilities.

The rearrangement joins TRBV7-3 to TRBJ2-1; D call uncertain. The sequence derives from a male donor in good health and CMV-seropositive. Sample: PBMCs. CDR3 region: CASSIGSSSYNEQFF. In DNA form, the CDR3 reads TGTGCCAGCAGCATAGGTAGCAGCTCCTACAATGAGCAGTTCTTC.